This T cell receptor (beta chain) was recorded in a study of T cells in Graves' hyperthyroidism and ophthalmopathy. CDR1 is GTSNPN and CDR2 is SVGIG in the germline V gene (reference sequence). The germline V and J ends were trimmed by 2 bases and 0 bases, with 8 bases remaining between them. This CDR3 region has 14 residues. Amplification of TCR beta CDR3 regions was performed using RNA transcripts as template. The HTBI primer set drove a first-round RT-PCR of the TCR CDR3. TCRdb reprocessed the multiplex PCR reads via MiXCR and lists one record per CDR3 protein. The sample has hundreds of thousands of distinct CDR3 sequences, around 13% seen once. This clonotype was detected ten times or more. Diagnosis of hyperthyroidism was new in patients aged 18 to 65, and its duration was under 2 months. Thyroid ultrasound, orbital computed tomography, clinical symptoms, and serum thyroxine and TRAb underpinned diagnoses. PBMCs came from 10 ml fresh peripheral blood.

What was sequenced was blood. This receptor was identified in a woman under 30 with Graves' hyperthyroidism. The gene calls are TRBV30 and TRBJ2-1, with a tentative D call TRBD2 (5 bases). The CDR3: CAWSRGNSYNEQFF. CDR3 DNA: TGTGCCTGGAGTCGAGGGAACTCCTACAATGAGCAGTTCTTC.